This T cell receptor beta chain was observed in a study of shared clonotypes between healthy human individuals. CDR3 size: 14 residues. Trimming removed 4 bases at V and 4 bases at J, with 13 bases between. The germline gives CDR1 MNHNS, CDR2 SASEGT. The run depth of the assay was deep. The method was immunoSEQ multiplex PCR; TCRdb's version includes in-frame clones alone and lacks a portion of them. The sample has hundreds of thousands of clones, approximately 97% seen once. Those who donated were healthy HIV-negative adults, with no recent acute infections or vaccinations reported. Both subsets, CD45RA+ naive and CD45RA-negative memory, were split from the CD4+ cells.

The gene calls are TRBV6-1 and TRBJ1-1, with D possibly matching TRBD1 (6 bases). The sample consisted of naive CD4+ T cells sorted from blood. Subset here: CD45RA+ positively selected. This clonotype was sampled from a woman under 40 in good health. In nucleotides, the CDR3 is TGTGCCAGCAGTGTCAGCAGGGGAGGCACTGAAGCTTTCTTT. This gives the protein CASSVSRGGTEAFF.